The 12 T cell receptor beta chains below come from one sample, sequenced in a study of T-cell reconstitution after alpha-beta-depleted transplantation in children. Construction of the TCRbeta library involved unique molecular identifiers. A single record per CDR3 protein comes from TCRdb applying MiXCR to the PCR reads. The profile shows about 400,000 distinct CDR3 sequences, roughly 21% of them singletons. Source: PBMCs from the stem cell graft donor, taken from the stem cell graft. These receptors came from a human donor who donated a stem cell graft to a child with acute myeloid leukemia.

This chain uses TRBV28 with TRBJ2-3, with a tentative D call TRBD2 (6 bases). Per germline, CDR1 MDHEN and CDR2 SYDVKM. With 6 bases removed from V and 2 bases from J, the gap between germline ends came to 15 bases. The CDR3 is 15 residues long. CDR3 nucleotide sequence: TGTGCCAGCAGACGACTAGACAAAATCACAGATACGCAGTATTTT. As protein: CASRRLDKITDTQYF.

The V and J genes are TRBV7-8 and TRBJ2-1; 8 bases are a match to TRBD2. V gave up 5 bases and J gave up 6 bases; unmatched junction bases: 6. The CDR3 is 14 amino acids. Per the germline V gene, CDR1 is SGHVS and CDR2 is FQNEAQ. The CDR3 sequence: CASSQRERGNEQFF. CDR3 nucleotides: TGTGCCAGCAGCCAGCGGGAGCGCGGCAATGAGCAGTTCTTC.

V usage is TRBV24-1 and J usage is TRBJ1-5; D is undetermined. Germline V gene sequence: CDR1 KGHDR, CDR2 SFDVKD. This CDR3 spans 14 amino acids. Trimming cost V 4 bases and J 4 bases, with 10 bases left between them. The CDR3 region has the DNA TGTGCCACCAGTGACACACAAGGTAATCAGCCCCAGCATTTT. Its protein is CATSDTQGNQPQHF.

This clonotype showed up many times. The genes are TRBV2 and TRBJ2-1; tentative D call: TRBD1 (6 bases). Germline values: CDR1 SNHLY, CDR2 FYNNEI. This CDR3 comprises 14 residues. Trimming shortened V by 7 bases and J by 6 bases, and 16 bases separated the two germline ends. In DNA, the CDR3 is TGTGCCAGCAATCGGGACACGGGTTTCAATGAGCAGTTCTTC. It codes for CASNRDTGFNEQFF.

The J gene is TRBJ2-2, the V gene TRBV10-3, with a tentative D call TRBD1 (5 bases). The CDR3 totals 11 residues. Per the germline V gene, CDR1 is ENHRY and CDR2 is SYGVKD. Trimming stripped 10 bases from V and 7 bases from J, with 10 bases between. The CDR3 is CATKGFGELFF. The CDR3 DNA reads TGTGCCACCAAGGGGTTCGGGGAGCTGTTTTTT.

The CDR3 nucleotides are TGCAGTGCTAGAGACTTTAGCGGGAGGGCCGACAATGAGCAGTTCTTC. Translating gives CSARDFSGRADNEQFF. The chain joins TRBV20-1 to TRBJ2-1; 11 bases align to TRBD2. Trimming cost V 0 bases and J 5 bases; bases outside gene matches: 6. The germline CDR1 and CDR2 sequences are DFQATT and SNEGSKA (reference sequence). The CDR3 spans 16 residues.

The rearrangement joins TRBV9 to TRBJ1-1; 8 bases fit TRBD1. After removal of 0 bases from V and 5 bases from J, the junction contained 6 bases not matched to a gene. The germline V gene has CDR1 SGDLS and CDR2 YYNGEE. This CDR3 is built from 15 residues. The CDR3 spells CASSVDPTGVTEAFF. In DNA, the CDR3 is TGTGCCAGCAGCGTAGATCCGACAGGGGTGACTGAAGCTTTCTTT.

This clonotype has just a few counts. The CDR3 protein is CSAPVSGRAPYEQYF. Here the CDR3 DNA reads TGCAGTGCCCCGGTTAGCGGGAGGGCCCCCTACGAGCAGTACTTC. V gene TRBV20-1 combines with J gene TRBJ2-7, with TRBD2 matching over 11 bases. V shed 6 bases, J shed 2 bases, and the junction held 9 bases outside the gene matches. Germline V lookup: CDR1 DFQATT, CDR2 SNEGSKA (reference sequence). The CDR3 totals 15 residues.

The chain links TRBV28 to TRBJ1-3; tentative D call: TRBD1 (5 bases). This CDR3 region has 16 residues. With 7 bases removed from V and 4 bases from J, the gap between germline ends came to 20 bases. The germline V gene encodes CDR1 MDHEN and CDR2 SYDVKM. CDR3 sequence reads: CASNINEGQRGNTIYF. The CDR3 nucleotides read TGTGCCAGCAACATCAACGAGGGGCAGCGAGGAAACACCATATATTTT.

This clonotype has a handful of counts. V gene TRBV29-1 combines with J gene TRBJ2-7; 12 nucleotides line up with TRBD2. Germline CDR1 is SQVTM and CDR2 is ANQGSEA. There are 16 residues in the CDR3. Losses at the gene ends were 6 bases for V and 5 bases for J; bases not matched to a gene: 14. Written as DNA, the CDR3 is TGCAGCGTCCTCGGGGCTAGCGGGAGGGCCTTCAACGAGCAGTACTTC. Translating gives CSVLGASGRAFNEQYF.

V and J are TRBV28 and TRBJ2-1, with D possibly matching TRBD2 (5 bases). The CDR3 contains 15 residues. Trimming cost V 6 bases and J 3 bases, with 15 bases left between them. Germline assignment: CDR1 MDHEN and CDR2 SYDVKM. The CDR3 loop reads CASRAERAFYNEQFF. In nucleotides, the CDR3 is TGTGCCAGCAGGGCCGAGAGGGCCTTCTACAATGAGCAGTTCTTC. Full variable domain (missing parts from reference TRBV28 and TRBJ2-1): DVKVTQSSRYLVKRTGEKVFLECVQDMDHENMFWYRQDPGLGLRLIYFSYDVKMKEKGDIPEGYSVSREKKERFSLILESASTNQTSMYLCASRAERAFYNEQFFGPGTRLTVL.

This clonotype has just one count. The V and J genes are TRBV6-2 or TRBV6-3 and TRBJ2-1, with D perhaps given as TRBD1 or TRBD2 (5 bases each). Germline loops: CDR1 MNHEY, CDR2 SVGEGT. V was pared by 5 bases and J by 12 bases, with 17 bases between. The CDR3 sequence is 13 residues long. The CDR3 protein is CASSALRDAGQFF. The CDR3 DNA reads as TGTGCCAGCAGTGCCCTCCGGGACGCAGGGCAGTTCTTC.